The entry that follows covers one TCR beta chain sequence. These data are taken from a study of PD-1 blockade in classical Hodgkin lymphoma. Assay used: immunoSEQ multiplex PCR; TCRdb lists only in-frame clones, some missing. The table includes roughly 64,000 clones, approximately 90% detected once. As to time point: cycle 4 day 1 (C4D1), after six to seven weeks of nivolumab. Each patient experienced a relapse that followed autologous stem cell transplantation, and brentuximab vedotin exposure varied. The length of the CDR3 is 13 residues. V dropped 2 bases and J dropped 4 bases, with 9 bases sitting between them. Germline lookup yields CDR1 MGHRA and CDR2 YSYEKL.

Sequenced material: peripheral blood mononuclear cells (PBMCs), taken before the fourth cycle of nivolumab. The gene calls are TRBV4-1 and TRBJ2-7; D ambiguous. The clonotype was recovered from a human donor with classical Hodgkin lymphoma. The CDR3 here is CASSQLDGYEQYF. CDR3 in DNA: TGCGCCAGCAGCCAATTGGACGGATACGAGCAGTACTTC.